This T cell receptor (beta chain) was found in a study of glioma-infiltrating T cells. Background on the study: Low-grade gliomas were grade II; glioblastomas were grade IV at initial diagnosis. Blood libraries targeted about 4- to 10-fold coverage of 1 million or so T cells. Study observations and caveats: Shared blood CDR3 signature motifs marked patients with low tissue-blood divergence.

Trimming removed 4 bases from V and 9 bases from J, with 28 bases in between. The CDR3 sequence is 17 residues long. CDR1 and CDR2 (germline): MNHGY, SVAAGI. Turning to this clonotype: Antigen specificity is unknown. This may come from a read error, since a much larger clone is one base off.

Amplification of TCR alpha and beta CDR3 regions from RNA used iRepertoire nested multiplex PCR. For one-step reverse transcription and amplification, 100-400 ng of tissue mRNA or PBMC total RNA was used. Using its own MiXCR run on the multiplex PCR reads, TCRdb lists one record per CDR3 protein. Seen here are more than 300,000 distinct CDR3 sequences, 41% observed once, and the top ten hold around 12%. The material sequenced was glioma tissue, nonneoplastic brain tissue, or PBMCs (not recorded which). This TCR came from a human donor with low-grade glioma or glioblastoma, undergoing nonglioma brain surgery, or in good health (not recorded which). The V call is TRBV6-9, the J call TRBJ2-7; D perhaps matches TRBD2 (6 bases). The CDR3 DNA is TGTGCCAGCAGTTTGGGTTGGCGGGGCCTGACTCTCCACGGGCAGTACTTC. Residues: CASSLGWRGLTLHGQYF.